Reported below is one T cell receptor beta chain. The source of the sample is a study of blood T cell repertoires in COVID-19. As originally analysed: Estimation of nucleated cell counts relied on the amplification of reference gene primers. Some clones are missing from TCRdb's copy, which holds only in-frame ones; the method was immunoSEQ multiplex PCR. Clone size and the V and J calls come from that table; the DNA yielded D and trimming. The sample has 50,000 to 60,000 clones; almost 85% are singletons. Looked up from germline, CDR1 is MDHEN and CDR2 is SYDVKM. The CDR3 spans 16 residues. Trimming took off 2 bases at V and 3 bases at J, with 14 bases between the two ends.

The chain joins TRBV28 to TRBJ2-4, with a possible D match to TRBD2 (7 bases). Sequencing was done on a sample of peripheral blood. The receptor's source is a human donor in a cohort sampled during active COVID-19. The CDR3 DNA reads TGTGCCAGCAGTTTAGGGGGGGCGCTGGTCAAAAACATTCAGTACTTC. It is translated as CASSLGGALVKNIQYF.